This TCR beta chain was captured in a study of radiotherapy plus CTLA-4 blockade in lung cancer (dated by TCRdb to 2016 to 2019). Regarding the complete study: Among the enrolled patients, approximately 18% had an objective response, and 31% reached disease control. The study at large found these results: The strongest predictors of response, as reported, were early dynamic changes in blood T cell clones along with a rise in serum interferon-beta after radiation. After treatment with radiotherapy and ipilimumab, TCR clones that originated in tumors expanded in peripheral blood.

Receptor libraries were prepared by the immunoSEQ multiplex PCR assay. TCRdb took over this immuneACCESS table, retaining in-frame rearrangements with V and J assigned. Such tables are incomplete; in checked studies, under half of the missing clones stem from an unresolved V gene, and the remainder is unexplained. Counted in this sample were roughly 59,000 clones; roughly 76% of them appeared once. The top ten clonotypes cover roughly 8% of the sample. About this clone: There is no known antigen for this receptor. No clone much larger than this one lies a single base away; base qualities are absent.

V is cut by 8 bases and J by 7 bases, and the space between the germline ends is 15 bases. According to the germline V gene (reference sequence), CDR1 reads GTSNPN and CDR2 reads SVGIG. Reading from cysteine to phenylalanine, the CDR3 counts 13 amino acids. The CDR3 DNA has 39 bases and is translated from base 1. Focal radiation therapy combined with CTLA-4 blockade (ipilimumab) was tested in patients with chemo-refractory metastatic non-small-cell lung cancer. The V and J genes are TRBV30 and TRBJ1-6; TRBD1 might be the D gene, on 6 matching bases. The sample here was peripheral blood, taken from a patient treated with radiotherapy plus ipilimumab. The clonotype comes from a human donor with non-small cell lung cancer whose response to radiotherapy plus ipilimumab could not be evaluated. Read as DNA, the sequence is TGTGCCCGAGGGCACAGGGAGAATTCACCCCTCCACTTT. Translated, this gives CARGHRENSPLHF.